This entry concerns a single TCR beta chain. Its antigen remains unidentified. Per-base quality was not reported, and no clone a single base away is much larger than it. The data were obtained in a study of OX40 agonist ivuxolimab in advanced cancers. For the study in its entirety: Ivuxolimab was a fully human IgG2 agonistic monoclonal antibody targeting the costimulatory receptor OX40 (CD134). The paper covers the monotherapy dose-escalation part of the phase I ivuxolimab trial, which included N ≈ 50 patients. The point of sequencing TCRbeta in the periphery was to test whether ivuxolimab changed TCR sequence diversity and drove clonal T-cell expansion. Intravenous ivuxolimab was administered to patients every 2 weeks at six dose levels: 0.01, 0.1, 0.3, 1.5, 3 and 10 mg/kg. Prior anti-PD-1, anti-PD-L1 or anti-CTLA-4 therapy was permitted, and 40% to 50% of dose-escalation patients had received checkpoint inhibitors. Partial responses occurred in three dose-escalation patients: two with cutaneous melanoma and one with hepatocellular carcinoma. Of the approximately 53 patients in dose escalation, about 20 had hepatocellular carcinoma, roughly 15 had melanoma, 9 had renal cell carcinoma and 9 had head and neck cancer. In the dose-escalation cohort, 82.7% of patients were male, and the mean age was roughly 60 years, with a range of 23 to 79. The investigation overall reported the following: At doses from 0.1 to 3.0 mg/kg, clonal expansion was seen in both CD4+ and CD8+ blood T cells between baseline and week 6. After ivuxolimab, CD8+ T cells had more expanded clones than CD4+ T cells on average. Low levels of normalized T-cell clonal expansion were also seen in some patients who did not respond. The antigen specificity of the peripheral T cells that underwent clonal expansion was not determined. In the 0.1-3.0 mg/kg groups, partial responders were among the patients with the lowest normalized peripheral clonal expansion, particularly in CD8+ T cells.

Genomic DNA was isolated from the sorted cells so that the TCRbeta CDR3 region could be sequenced. TCRbeta CDR3 regions were sequenced using the immunoSEQ Assay. The clones in this table, taken by TCRdb from immuneACCESS, are in-frame only. Not every clone is retained; where verified, under half of the shortfall comes from an unresolved V gene, and the cause of the rest is unknown. Present in this sample are 65,000 to 80,000 clones, roughly 87% of which were seen just once. The ten largest clones add up to roughly 0.25% of the sample. The trial excluded patients who had a history of autoimmune disease or who were on systemic immunosuppression. Peripheral blood for TCR sequencing was collected from all dose cohorts at baseline, on cycle 4 day 1, and on cycle 7 day 1. Samples came from an open-label, multicenter, first-in-human phase I dose-escalation trial of ivuxolimab. Adults with locally advanced or metastatic head and neck squamous cell, hepatocellular, melanoma or renal cell carcinoma were enrolled in the trial. CD4+ and CD8+ T cells were sorted separately from peripheral blood before TCR sequencing.

This specimen was CD4+ or CD8+ T cells sorted from blood, taken in a trial of the OX40 agonist ivuxolimab. The TCR was taken from an adult with an advanced solid tumor such as melanoma, head and neck, liver or kidney cancer.

The CDR3 has the sequence CSVAPTGGPQDTQYF. The nucleotide sequence is given as TGCAGCGTTGCCCCAACGGGAGGGCCGCAAGATACGCAGTATTTT. Recombination joined TRBV29-1 with TRBJ2-3, and 8 junction bases match TRBD2. Spanning cysteine to phenylalanine, the CDR3 consists of 15 amino acids. The sequence is cut down to CDR3 DNA, 45 bases in frame from base 1. Here V drops 4 bases and J drops 5 bases, and the junction holds 11 bases not matched to any gene. From the germline V gene, CDR1 is SQVTM and CDR2 is ANQGSEA.